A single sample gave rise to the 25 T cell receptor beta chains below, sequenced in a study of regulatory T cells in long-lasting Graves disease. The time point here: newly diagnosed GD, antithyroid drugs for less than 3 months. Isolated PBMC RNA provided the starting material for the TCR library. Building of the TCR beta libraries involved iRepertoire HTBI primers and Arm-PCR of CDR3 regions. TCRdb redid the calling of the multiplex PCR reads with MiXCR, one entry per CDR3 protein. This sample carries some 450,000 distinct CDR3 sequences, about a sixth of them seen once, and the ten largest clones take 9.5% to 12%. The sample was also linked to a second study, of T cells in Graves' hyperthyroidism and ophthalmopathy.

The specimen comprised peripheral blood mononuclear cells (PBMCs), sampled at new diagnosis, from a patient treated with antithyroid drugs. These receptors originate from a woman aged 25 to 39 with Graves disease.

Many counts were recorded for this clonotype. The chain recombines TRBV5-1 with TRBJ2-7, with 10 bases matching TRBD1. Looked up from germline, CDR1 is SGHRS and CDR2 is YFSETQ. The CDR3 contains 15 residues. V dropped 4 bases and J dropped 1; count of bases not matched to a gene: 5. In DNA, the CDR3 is TGCGCCAGCAGCCGGGACAGGGGACTGTCCTACGAGCAGTACTTC. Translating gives CASSRDRGLSYEQYF.

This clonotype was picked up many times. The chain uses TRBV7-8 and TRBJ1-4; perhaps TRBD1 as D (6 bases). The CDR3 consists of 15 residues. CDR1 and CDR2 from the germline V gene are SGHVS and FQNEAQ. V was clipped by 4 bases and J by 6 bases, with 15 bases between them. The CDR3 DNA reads TGTGCCAGCAGCTCCGACAGGTTGGGGTATGAAAAACTGTTTTTT. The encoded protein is CASSSDRLGYEKLFF.

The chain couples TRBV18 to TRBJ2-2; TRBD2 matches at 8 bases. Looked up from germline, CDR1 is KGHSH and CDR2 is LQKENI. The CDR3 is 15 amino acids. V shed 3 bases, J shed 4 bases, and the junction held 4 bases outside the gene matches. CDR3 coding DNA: TGTGCCAGCTCACCGCGGGAGGAGTCCACCGGGGAGCTGTTTTTT. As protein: CASSPREESTGELFF.

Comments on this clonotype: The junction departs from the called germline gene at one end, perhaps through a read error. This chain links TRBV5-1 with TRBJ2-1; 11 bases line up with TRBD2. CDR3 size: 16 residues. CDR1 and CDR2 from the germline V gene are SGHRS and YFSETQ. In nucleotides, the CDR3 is TGCGCCAGCAGCTGGGGACTAGCGGTCTCCTACTATGAGCAGTTCTTC. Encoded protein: CASSWGLAVSYYEQFF.

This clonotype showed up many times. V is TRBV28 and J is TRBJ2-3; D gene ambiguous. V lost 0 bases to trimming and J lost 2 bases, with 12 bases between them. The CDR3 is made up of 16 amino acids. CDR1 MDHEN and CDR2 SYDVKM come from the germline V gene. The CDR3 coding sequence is TGTGCCAGCAGTTTATGGACCGGCACTTTCACAGATACGCAGTATTTT. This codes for CASSLWTGTFTDTQYF.

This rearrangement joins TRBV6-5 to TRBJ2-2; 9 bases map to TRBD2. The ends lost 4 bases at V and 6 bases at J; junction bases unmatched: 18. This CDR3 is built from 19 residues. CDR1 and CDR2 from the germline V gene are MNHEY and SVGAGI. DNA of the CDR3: TGTGCCAGCAGTTCGTCCCCCGTATGGCGTCTAGCGGGGCCCGGGGAGCTGTTTTTT. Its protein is CASSSSPVWRLAGPGELFF.

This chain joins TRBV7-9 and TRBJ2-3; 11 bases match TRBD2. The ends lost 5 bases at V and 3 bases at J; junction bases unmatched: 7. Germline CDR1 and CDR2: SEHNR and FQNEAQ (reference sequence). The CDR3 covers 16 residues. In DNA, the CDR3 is TGTGCCAGCAGCGAAACGACTAGCGGGGTAACAGATACGCAGTATTTT. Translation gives CASSETTSGVTDTQYF.

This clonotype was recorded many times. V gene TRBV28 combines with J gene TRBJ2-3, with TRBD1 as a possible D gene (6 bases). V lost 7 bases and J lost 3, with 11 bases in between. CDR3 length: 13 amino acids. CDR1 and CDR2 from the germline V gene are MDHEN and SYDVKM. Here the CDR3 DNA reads TGTGCCAGCAAGGCAGGGGCAACAGATACGCAGTATTTT. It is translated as CASKAGATDTQYF.

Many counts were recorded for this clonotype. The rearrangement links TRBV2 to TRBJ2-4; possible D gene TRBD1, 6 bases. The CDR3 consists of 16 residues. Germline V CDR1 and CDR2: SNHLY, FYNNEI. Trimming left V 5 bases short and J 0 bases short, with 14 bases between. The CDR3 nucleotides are TGTGCCAGCAGTCCGGGACAAACGCTAGCCAAAAACATTCAGTACTTC. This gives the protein CASSPGQTLAKNIQYF.

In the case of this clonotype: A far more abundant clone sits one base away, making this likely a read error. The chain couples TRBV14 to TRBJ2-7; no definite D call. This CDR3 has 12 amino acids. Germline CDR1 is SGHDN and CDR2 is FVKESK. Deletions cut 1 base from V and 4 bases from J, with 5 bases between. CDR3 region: CASSQAWYEQYF. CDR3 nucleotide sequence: TGTGCCAGCAGCCAAGCTTGGTACGAGCAGTACTTC.

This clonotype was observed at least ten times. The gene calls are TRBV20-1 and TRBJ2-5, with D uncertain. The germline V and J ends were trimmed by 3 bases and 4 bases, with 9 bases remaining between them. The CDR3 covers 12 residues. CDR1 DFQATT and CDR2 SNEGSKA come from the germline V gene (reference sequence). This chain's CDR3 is CSASGRTETQYF. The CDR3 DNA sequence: TGCAGTGCTAGCGGCAGGACAGAGACCCAGTACTTC.

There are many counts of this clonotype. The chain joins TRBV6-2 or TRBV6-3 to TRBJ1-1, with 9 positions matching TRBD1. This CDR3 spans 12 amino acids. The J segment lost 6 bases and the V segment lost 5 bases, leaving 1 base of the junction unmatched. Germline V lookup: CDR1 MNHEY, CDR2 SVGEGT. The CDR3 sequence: CASSRTGAEAFF. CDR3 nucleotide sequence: TGTGCCAGCAGTCGGACAGGGGCTGAAGCTTTCTTT.

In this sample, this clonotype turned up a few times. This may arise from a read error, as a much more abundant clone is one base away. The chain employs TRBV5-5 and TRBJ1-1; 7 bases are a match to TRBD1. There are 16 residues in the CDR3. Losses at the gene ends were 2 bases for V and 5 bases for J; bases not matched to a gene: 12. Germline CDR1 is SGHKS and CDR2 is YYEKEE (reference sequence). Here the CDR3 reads CASSFFRDSQGTEAFF. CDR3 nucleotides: TGTGCCAGCAGCTTTTTTCGGGACAGTCAGGGGACTGAAGCTTTCTTT.

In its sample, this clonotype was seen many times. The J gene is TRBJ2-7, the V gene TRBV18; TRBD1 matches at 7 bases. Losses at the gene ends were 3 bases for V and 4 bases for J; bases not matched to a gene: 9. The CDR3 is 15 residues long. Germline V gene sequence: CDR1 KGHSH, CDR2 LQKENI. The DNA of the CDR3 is TGTGCCAGCTCACCGACGTCCGGGACAGCGTACGAGCAGTACTTC. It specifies CASSPTSGTAYEQYF.

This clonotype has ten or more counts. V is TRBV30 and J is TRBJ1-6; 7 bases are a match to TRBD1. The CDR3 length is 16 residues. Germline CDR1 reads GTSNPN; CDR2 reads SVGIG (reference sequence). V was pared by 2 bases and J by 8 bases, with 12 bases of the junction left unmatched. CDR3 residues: CAWSPTPDRADSPLHF. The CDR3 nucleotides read TGTGCCTGGAGTCCGACCCCAGACAGGGCTGATTCACCCCTCCACTTT.

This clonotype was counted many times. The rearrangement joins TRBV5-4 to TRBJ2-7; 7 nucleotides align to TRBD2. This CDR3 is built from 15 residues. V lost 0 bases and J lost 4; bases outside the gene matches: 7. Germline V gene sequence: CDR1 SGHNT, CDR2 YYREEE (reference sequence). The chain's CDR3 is CASSLVAGVVYEQYF. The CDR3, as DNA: TGTGCCAGCAGCTTGGTGGCGGGAGTTGTGTACGAGCAGTACTTC. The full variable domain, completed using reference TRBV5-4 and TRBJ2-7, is ETGVTQSPTHLIKTRGQQVTLRCSSQSGHNTVSWYQQALGQGPQFIFQYYREEENGRGNFPPRFSGLQFPNYSSELNVNALELDDSALYLCASSLVAGVVYEQYFGPGTRLTVT.

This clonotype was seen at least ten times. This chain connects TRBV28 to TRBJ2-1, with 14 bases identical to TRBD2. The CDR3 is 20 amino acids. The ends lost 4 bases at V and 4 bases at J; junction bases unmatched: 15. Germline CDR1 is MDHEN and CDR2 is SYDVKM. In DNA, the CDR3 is TGTGCCAGCAGTTCTTTCTCCGGGACTAGCGGGAGAGATGATTACAATGAGCAGTTCTTC. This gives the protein CASSSFSGTSGRDDYNEQFF.

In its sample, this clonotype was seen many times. The CDR3 reads CASAPGYLGGTEAFF. The CDR3 coding sequence is TGTGCTAGTGCCCCTGGGTACTTAGGCGGCACTGAAGCTTTCTTT. The rearrangement links TRBV12-5 to TRBJ1-1; D is undetermined. V shed 7 bases and J shed 4 bases, with 19 bases lying between them. From germline, CDR1 is LGHNT and CDR2 FRNRAP. CDR3 length: 15 residues.

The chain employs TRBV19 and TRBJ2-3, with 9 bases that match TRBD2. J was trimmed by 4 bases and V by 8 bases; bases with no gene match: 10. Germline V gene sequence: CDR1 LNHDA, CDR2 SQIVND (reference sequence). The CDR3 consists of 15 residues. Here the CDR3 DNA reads TGTGCCAGTTGGAAGGGGGCGGGAGGGCCAGATACGCAGTATTTT. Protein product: CASWKGAGGPDTQYF.

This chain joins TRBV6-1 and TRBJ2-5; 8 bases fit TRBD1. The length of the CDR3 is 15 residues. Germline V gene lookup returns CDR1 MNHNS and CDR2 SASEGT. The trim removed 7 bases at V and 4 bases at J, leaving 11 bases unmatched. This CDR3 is CASTNSDRDAETQYF. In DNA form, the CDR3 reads TGTGCCAGCACCAACTCGGACAGGGACGCAGAGACCCAGTACTTC.

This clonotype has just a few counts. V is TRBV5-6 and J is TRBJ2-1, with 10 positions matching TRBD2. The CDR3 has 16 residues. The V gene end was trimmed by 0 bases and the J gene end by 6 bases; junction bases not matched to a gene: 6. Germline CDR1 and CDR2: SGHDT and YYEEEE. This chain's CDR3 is CASSLGGTSASNEQFF. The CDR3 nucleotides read TGTGCCAGCAGCTTGGGTGGGACTAGCGCGAGCAATGAGCAGTTCTTC. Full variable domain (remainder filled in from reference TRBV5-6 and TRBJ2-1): DAGVTQSPTHLIKTRGQQVTLRCSPKSGHDTVSWYQQALGQGPQFIFQYYEEEERQRGNFPDRFSGHQFPNYSSELNVNALLLGDSALYLCASSLGGTSASNEQFFGPGTRLTVL.

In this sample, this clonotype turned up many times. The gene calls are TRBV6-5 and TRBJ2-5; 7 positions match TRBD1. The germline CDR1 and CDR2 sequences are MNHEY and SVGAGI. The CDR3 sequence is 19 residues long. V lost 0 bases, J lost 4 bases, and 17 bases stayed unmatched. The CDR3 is CASSYSLWSPGTDLETQYF. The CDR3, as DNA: TGTGCCAGCAGTTACTCGTTGTGGTCGCCCGGGACAGATCTAGAGACCCAGTACTTC.

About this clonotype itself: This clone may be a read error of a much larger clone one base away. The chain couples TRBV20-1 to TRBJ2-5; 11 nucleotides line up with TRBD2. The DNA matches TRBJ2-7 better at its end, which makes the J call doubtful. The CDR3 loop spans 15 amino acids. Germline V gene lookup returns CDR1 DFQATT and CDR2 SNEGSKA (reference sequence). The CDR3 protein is CSARLPGLAVHEQYF. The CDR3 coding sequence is TGCAGTGCTAGGTTACCGGGACTAGCGGTCCACGAGCAGTACTTC.

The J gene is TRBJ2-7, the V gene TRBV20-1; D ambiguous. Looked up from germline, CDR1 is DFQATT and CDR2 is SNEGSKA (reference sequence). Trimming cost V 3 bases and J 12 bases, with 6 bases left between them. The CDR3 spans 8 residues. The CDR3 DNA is TGCAGTGCTAGTCGTGGGTACTTC. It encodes CSASRGYF.

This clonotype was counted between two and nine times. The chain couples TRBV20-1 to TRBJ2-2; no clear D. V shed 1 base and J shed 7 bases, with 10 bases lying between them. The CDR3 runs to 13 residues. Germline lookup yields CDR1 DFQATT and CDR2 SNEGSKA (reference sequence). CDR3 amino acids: CSARGLKDGELFF. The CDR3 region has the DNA TGCAGTGCTAGAGGTTTGAAAGACGGGGAGCTGTTTTTT.